These T cell receptor beta chains were read from a single sample in a study of cytomegalovirus exposure and HLA in healthy donors. Data came from immunoSEQ multiplex PCR; TCRdb stores just in-frame clones and leaves some out. This sample has approximately 150,000 clones, with roughly four fifths found just once. The sequenced material came from PBMCs. These receptors came from a man aged 50 to 60 in good health and CMV-seropositive. CDR3s include the opening cysteine and the closing phenylalanine or tryptophan. The order of the fields is clone size, V gene, D gene, J gene, CDR3 DNA, CDR3 protein. D genes are given only for firm matches. Some rows mark clone size as missing; the rest say once, few, many or name a class of expanded clone.

>-|TRBV18|TRBD2|TRBJ2-3
TGTGCCAGCTCAGGGGCGGGAGCTACAGATACGCAGTATTTT
CASSGAGATDTQYF
>-|TRBV28|-|TRBJ1-1
TGTGCCAGCAGTCCCTCCGGGACATTGAACACTGAAGCTTTCTTT
CASSPSGTLNTEAFF
>-|TRBV28|-|TRBJ2-7
TGTGCCAGCACCCGTAGACAGCCCTACGAGCAGTACTTC
CASTRRQPYEQYF
>-|TRBV6-1|TRBD2|TRBJ2-1
TGTGCCAGCAGTGACGGGGGGAGCAATGAGCAGTTCTTC
CASSDGGSNEQFF
>-|TRBV6-6|-|TRBJ2-7
TGTGCCACCCCGCGTGGGGGCAACGATGCCTACGAGCAGTACTTC
CATPRGGNDAYEQYF
>-|TRBV6-5|TRBD1|TRBJ1-1
TGTGCCAGCAGACGAGGACAGGGCAACACTGAAGCTTTCTTT
CASRRGQGNTEAFF
>-|TRBV9|-|TRBJ2-1
TGTTGTGAGAATACAGTGGTCAATGAGCAGTTCTTC
CCENTVVNEQFF
>once|TRBV10-3|TRBD2|TRBJ2-7
TGTGCCATCAGTATGACTAGCGGGGCCTACGAGCAGTACTTC
CAISMTSGAYEQYF
>-|TRBV7-9|TRBD2|TRBJ2-3
TGTGCCAGCAGCTCAGGACTAGCGGGGGTCACAGATACGCAGTATTTT
CASSSGLAGVTDTQYF
>-|TRBV9|TRBD2|TRBJ2-5
TGTGCCAGCAGCGTAGGGGTTAGCGGGGATCTACAAGAGACCCAGTACTTC
CASSVGVSGDLQETQYF
>-|TRBV4-1|-|TRBJ1-1
TGCGCCAGCAGCCAAGAAAGGGCTTTGGCGGGCACTGAAGCTTTCTTT
CASSQERALAGTEAFF
>-|TRBV5-4|TRBD1|TRBJ1-1
TGTGCCAGCAGCCCCCGGACAGGGAACACTGAAGCTTTCTTT
CASSPRTGNTEAFF
>-|TRBV27|-|TRBJ2-7
TGTGCCAGCAGGAGAAGGAGGGACGGGTACGAGCAGTACTTC
CASRRRRDGYEQYF
>-|TRBV14|-|TRBJ2-1
TGTGCCAGCAGCCTAATGCCAGGGGACTCCTACAATGAGCAGTTCTTC
CASSLMPGDSYNEQFF
>-|TRBV6-6|-|TRBJ2-3
TGTGCCAGCAGTTCCGAGCGGCCAGATACGCAGTATTTT
CASSSERPDTQYF
>once|TRBV6-6|-|TRBJ2-1
TGTGCCAGCAGTTACCGGACGAATAGGGACAATGAGCAGTTCTTC
CASSYRTNRDNEQFF
>few|TRBV4-1|-|TRBJ2-1
TGCGCCAGCAGCTTACGAGAAGAGGTCCAGGAGCAGTTCTTC
CASSLREEVQEQFF
>-|TRBV6-1|-|TRBJ1-6
TGTGCCAGCAGTGAAGCGGCCCACCGCCAGTATTCACCCCTCCACTTT
CASSEAAHRQYSPLHF
>-|TRBV6-6|TRBD1|TRBJ2-5
TGTGCCAGCCGGGACAGTAAAGCGACCCAGTACTTC
CASRDSKATQYF
>-|TRBV4-3|TRBD1|TRBJ1-6
TGCGCCAGCAGCCGAGGACAGGGAGGTAATTCACCCCTCCACTTT
CASSRGQGGNSPLHF
>-|TRBV28|-|TRBJ1-2
TGTGCCAGCAGTTTACCGGACAGCTTAGTCTATGGCTACACCTTC
CASSLPDSLVYGYTF
>-|TRBV28|-|TRBJ1-3
TGTGCCAGCACGACAGGTCTGGGAAACACCATATATTTT
CASTTGLGNTIYF
>-|TRBV7-9|TRBD1|TRBJ2-7
TGTGCCAGCAGCCGACAGGGGAGTTACGAGCAGTACTTC
CASSRQGSYEQYF
>once|TRBV14|-|TRBJ2-3
TGTGCCAGCAGCTTCCAGGCCGGGGGAGATACGCAGTATTTT
CASSFQAGGDTQYF
>once|TRBV11-2|-|TRBJ2-3
TGTGCCAGCAGCGACGGAGGCACAGATACGCAGTATTTT
CASSDGGTDTQYF
>-|TRBV28|TRBD2|TRBJ2-7
TGTGCCAGCAGTTCGGGACTAGCGGGAGATCCCTCCTCAATTGAGTACGAGCAGTACTTC
CASSSGLAGDPSSIEYEQYF
>-|TRBV18|TRBD1|TRBJ2-3
TGTGCCAGCTCCCTAGGACAGGATAGCACAGATACGCAGTATTTT
CASSLGQDSTDTQYF
>-|TRBV2|TRBD1|TRBJ2-3
TGTGCCAGCAAGGGGGCCTCGTACACAGATACGCAGTATTTT
CASKGASYTDTQYF
>-|TRBV6-1|-|TRBJ2-7
TGTGCCAGCAGTGAACCTTCGGGTCTAGTCGAGCAGTACTTC
CASSEPSGLVEQYF
>-|TRBV11-1|TRBD1|TRBJ2-7
TGTGCCAGCAGCCACTTTGGACAGGGGGATGTCTACGAGCAGTACTTC
CASSHFGQGDVYEQYF
>-|TRBV4-3|-|TRBJ1-1
TGCGCCAGCAGCCAAGATAGCGGTTTTATGAACACTGAAGCTTTCTTT
CASSQDSGFMNTEAFF
>-|TRBV7-2|-|TRBJ2-7
TGTGCCAGCAGCTTAGAGGCAGGGACCTACGAGCAGTACTTC
CASSLEAGTYEQYF
>-|TRBV7-2|TRBD1|TRBJ1-1
TGTGCCAGCAGCTCCCAGGGGGCGGGGAACACTGAAGCTTTCTTT
CASSSQGAGNTEAFF
>-|TRBV7-6|TRBD2|TRBJ2-5
TGTGCCAGCACCAATGCGAGCGGGGGGCTTGAAGAGACCCAGTACTTC
CASTNASGGLEETQYF
>-|TRBV28|-|TRBJ2-7
TGTGCCAGCAGTACCGGGACAAACTCCTACGAGCAGTACTTC
CASSTGTNSYEQYF
>-|TRBV18|-|TRBJ1-2
TGTGCCAGCTCACCTCGAGTACAGGAGTCTAACTATGGCTACACCTTC
CASSPRVQESNYGYTF
>-|TRBV29-1|-|TRBJ2-5
TGCAGCGTTGATCGGCAAGAGACCCAGTACTTC
CSVDRQETQYF
>-|TRBV6-6|TRBD1|TRBJ2-3
TGTGCCAGCAGTTACACCCGACAGGGTCGGACAGATACGCAGTATTTT
CASSYTRQGRTDTQYF
>-|TRBV15|TRBD1|TRBJ1-5
TGTGCCACCTCCCCCCGACAGGGGAACAATCAGCCCCAGCATTTT
CATSPRQGNNQPQHF
>-|TRBV18|TRBD1|TRBJ1-4
TGTGCCAGCTCCCCCGGGACAGCGGGAGGGGTATCAAGAGAAAAACTGTTTTTT
CASSPGTAGGVSREKLFF
>-|TRBV5-1|TRBD2|TRBJ2-3
TGCGCCAGCAGCTTGTTTCTAGGCGGGAGTCTCGACACAGATACGCAGTATTTT
CASSLFLGGSLDTDTQYF
>-|TRBV5-1|TRBD1|TRBJ1-1
TGCGCCAGCAGCGTGGACAGGGGTGAAACTGAAGCTTTCTTT
CASSVDRGETEAFF
>-|TRBV19|-|TRBJ2-5
TGTGCCAGTAGTACAAGCATCCGCGAGACCCAGTACTTC
CASSTSIRETQYF